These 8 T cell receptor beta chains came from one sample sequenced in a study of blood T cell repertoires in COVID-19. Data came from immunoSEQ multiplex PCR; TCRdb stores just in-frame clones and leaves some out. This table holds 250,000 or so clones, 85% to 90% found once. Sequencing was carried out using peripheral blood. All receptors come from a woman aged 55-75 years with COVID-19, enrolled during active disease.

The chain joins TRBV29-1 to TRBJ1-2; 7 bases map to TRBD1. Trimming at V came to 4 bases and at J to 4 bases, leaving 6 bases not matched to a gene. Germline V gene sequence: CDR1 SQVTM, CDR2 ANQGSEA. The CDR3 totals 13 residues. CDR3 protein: CSVAPTGSYGYTF. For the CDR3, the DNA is TGCAGCGTTGCGCCGACAGGGTCCTATGGCTACACCTTC.

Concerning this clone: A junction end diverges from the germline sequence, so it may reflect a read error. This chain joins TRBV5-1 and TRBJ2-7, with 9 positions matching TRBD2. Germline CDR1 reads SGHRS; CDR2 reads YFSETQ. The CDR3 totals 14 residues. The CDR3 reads CASSLASGTSTENF. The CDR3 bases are TGCGCCAGCAGCTTGGCTAGCGGGACTAGCACGGAAAACTTC.

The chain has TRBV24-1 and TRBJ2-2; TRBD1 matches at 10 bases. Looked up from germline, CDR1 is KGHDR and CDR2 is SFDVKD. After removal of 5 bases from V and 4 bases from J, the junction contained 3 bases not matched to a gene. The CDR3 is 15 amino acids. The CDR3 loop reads CATSAGTGVTGELFF. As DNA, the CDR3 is TGTGCCACCAGTGCCGGGACAGGGGTCACCGGGGAGCTGTTTTTT.

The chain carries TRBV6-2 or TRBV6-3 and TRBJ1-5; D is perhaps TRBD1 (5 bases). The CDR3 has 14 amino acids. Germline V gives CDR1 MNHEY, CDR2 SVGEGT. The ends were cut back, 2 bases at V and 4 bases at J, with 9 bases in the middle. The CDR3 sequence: CASSYPDTNQPQHF. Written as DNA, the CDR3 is TGTGCCAGCAGTTACCCGGACACGAATCAGCCCCAGCATTTT.

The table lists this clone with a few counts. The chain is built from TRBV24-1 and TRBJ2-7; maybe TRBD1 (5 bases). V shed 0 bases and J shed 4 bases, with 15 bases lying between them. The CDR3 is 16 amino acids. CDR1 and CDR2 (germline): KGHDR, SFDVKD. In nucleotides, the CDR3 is TGTGCCACCAGTGATTTGCCCAGGGATGAGGATTACGAGCAGTACTTC. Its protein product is CATSDLPRDEDYEQYF.

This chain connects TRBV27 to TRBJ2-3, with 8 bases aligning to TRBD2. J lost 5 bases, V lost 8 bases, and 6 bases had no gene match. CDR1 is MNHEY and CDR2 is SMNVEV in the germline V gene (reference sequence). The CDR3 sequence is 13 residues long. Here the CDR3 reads CASGPGGGDTQYF. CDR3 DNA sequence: TGTGCCAGCGGACCCGGGGGGGGAGATACGCAGTATTTT.

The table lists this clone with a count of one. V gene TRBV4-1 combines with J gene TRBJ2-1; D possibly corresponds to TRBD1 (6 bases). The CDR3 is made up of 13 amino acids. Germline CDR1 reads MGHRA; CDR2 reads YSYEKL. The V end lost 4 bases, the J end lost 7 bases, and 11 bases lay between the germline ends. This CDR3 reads CASSPGTKNEQFF. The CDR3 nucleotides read TGCGCCAGCAGCCCCGGGACAAAAAATGAGCAGTTCTTC.

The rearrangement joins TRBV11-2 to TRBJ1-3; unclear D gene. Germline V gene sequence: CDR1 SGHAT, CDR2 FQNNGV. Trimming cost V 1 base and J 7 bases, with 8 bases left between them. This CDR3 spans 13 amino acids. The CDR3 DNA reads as TGTGCCAGCAGCTTAGGGCGGCTTAACACCATATATTTT. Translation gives CASSLGRLNTIYF.